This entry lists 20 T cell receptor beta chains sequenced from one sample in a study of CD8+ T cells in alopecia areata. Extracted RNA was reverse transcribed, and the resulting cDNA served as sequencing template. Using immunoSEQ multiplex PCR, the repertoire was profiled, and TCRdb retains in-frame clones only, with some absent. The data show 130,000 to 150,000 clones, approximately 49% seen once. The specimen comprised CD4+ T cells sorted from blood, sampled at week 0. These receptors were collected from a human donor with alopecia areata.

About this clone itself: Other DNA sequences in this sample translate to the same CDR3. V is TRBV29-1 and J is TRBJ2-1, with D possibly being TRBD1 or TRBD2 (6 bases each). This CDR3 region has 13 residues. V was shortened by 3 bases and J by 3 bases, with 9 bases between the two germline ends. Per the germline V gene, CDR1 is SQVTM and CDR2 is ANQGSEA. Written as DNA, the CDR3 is TGCAGCGTTGAGAGGGGGGTCTACAATGAGCAGTTCTTC. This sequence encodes CSVERGVYNEQFF.

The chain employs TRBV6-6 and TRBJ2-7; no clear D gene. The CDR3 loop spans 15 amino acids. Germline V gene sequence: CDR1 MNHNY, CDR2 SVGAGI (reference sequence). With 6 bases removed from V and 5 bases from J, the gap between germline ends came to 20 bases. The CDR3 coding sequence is TGTGCCAGCAGCGCGGACCGCAGCAAAGCCCACGAGCAGTACTTC. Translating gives CASSADRSKAHEQYF.

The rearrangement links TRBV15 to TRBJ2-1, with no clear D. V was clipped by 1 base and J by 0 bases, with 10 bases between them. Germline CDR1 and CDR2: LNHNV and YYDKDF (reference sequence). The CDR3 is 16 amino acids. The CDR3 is CATSRVRGSSYNEQFF. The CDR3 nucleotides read TGTGCCACCAGCAGAGTAAGAGGAAGCTCCTACAATGAGCAGTTCTTC.

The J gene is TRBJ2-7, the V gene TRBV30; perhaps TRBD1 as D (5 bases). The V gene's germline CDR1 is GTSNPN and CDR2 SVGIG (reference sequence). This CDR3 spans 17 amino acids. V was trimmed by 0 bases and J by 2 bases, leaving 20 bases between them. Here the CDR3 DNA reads TGTGCCTGGAGTGTACCCCAGTCAGGGTTGATGGCCTACGAGCAGTACTTC. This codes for CAWSVPQSGLMAYEQYF.

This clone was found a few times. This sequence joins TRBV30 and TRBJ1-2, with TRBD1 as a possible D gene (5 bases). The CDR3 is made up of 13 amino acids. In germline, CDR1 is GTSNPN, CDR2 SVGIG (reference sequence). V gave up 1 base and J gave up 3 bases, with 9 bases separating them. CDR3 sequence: CAWSGWGDYGYTF. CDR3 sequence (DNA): TGTGCCTGGAGTGGGTGGGGCGACTATGGCTACACCTTC.

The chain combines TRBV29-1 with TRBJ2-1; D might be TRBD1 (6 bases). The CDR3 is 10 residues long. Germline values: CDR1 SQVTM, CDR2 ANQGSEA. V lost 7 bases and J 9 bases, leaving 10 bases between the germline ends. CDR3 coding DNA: TGCAGCGGGAAACAGGGTGAGCAGTTCTTC. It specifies CSGKQGEQFF.

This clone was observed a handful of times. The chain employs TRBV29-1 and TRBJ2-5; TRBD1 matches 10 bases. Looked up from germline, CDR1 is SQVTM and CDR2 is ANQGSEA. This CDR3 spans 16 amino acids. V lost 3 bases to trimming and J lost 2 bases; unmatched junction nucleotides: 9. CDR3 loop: CSVDHNDRGHQETQYF. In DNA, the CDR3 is TGCAGCGTTGACCATAACGACAGGGGGCATCAAGAGACCCAGTACTTC. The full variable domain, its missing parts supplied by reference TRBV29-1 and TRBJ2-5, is SAVISQKPSRDICQRGTSLTIQCQVDSQVTMMFWYRQQPGQSLTLIATANQGSEATYESGFVIDKFPISRPNLTFSTLTVSNMSPEDSSIYLCSVDHNDRGHQETQYFGPGTRLLVL.

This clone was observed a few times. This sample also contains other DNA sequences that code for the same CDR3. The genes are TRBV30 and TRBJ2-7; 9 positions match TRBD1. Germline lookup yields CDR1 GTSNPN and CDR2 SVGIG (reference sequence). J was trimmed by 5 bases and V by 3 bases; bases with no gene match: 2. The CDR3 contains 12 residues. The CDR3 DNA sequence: TGTGCCTGGAGCGACAGGGGGGACGAGCAGTACTTC. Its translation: CAWSDRGDEQYF.

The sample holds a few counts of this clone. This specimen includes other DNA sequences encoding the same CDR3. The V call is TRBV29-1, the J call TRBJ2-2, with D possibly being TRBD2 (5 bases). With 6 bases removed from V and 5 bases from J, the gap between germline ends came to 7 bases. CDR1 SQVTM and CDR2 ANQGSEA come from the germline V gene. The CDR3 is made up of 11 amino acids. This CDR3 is CSVGVTGELFF. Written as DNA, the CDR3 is TGCAGCGTGGGAGTAACCGGGGAGCTGTTTTTT.

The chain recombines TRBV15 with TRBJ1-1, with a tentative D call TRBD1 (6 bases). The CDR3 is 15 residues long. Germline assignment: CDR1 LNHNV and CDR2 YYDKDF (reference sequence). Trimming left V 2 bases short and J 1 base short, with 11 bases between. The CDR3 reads CATSRKTGGNTEAFF. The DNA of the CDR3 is TGTGCCACCAGCAGAAAGACAGGAGGGAACACTGAAGCTTTCTTT.

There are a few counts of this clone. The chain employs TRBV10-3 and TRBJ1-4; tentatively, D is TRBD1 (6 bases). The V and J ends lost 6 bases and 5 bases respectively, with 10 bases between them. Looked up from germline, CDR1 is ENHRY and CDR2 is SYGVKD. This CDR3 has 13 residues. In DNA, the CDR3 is TGTGCCATCAGCGGACAGCCGAATGAAAAACTGTTTTTT. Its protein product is CAISGQPNEKLFF.

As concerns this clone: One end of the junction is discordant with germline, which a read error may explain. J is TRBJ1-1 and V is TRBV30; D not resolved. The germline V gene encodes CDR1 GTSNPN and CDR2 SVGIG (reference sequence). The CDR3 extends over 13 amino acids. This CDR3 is CAWTTTMNIEAFF. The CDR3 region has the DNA TGTGCCTGGACCACTACCATGAACATTGAAGCTTTCTTT.

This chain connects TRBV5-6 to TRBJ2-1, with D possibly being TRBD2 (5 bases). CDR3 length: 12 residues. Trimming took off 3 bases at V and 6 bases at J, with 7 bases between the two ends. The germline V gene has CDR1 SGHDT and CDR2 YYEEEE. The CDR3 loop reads CASSWTANEQFF. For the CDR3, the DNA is TGTGCCAGCAGCTGGACTGCCAATGAGCAGTTCTTC.

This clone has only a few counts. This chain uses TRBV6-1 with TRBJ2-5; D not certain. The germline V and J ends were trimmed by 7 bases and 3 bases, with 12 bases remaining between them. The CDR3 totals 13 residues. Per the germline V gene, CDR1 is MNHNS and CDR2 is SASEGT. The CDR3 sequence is CASTLGTEETQYF. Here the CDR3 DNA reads TGTGCCAGCACCCTCGGCACGGAAGAGACCCAGTACTTC.

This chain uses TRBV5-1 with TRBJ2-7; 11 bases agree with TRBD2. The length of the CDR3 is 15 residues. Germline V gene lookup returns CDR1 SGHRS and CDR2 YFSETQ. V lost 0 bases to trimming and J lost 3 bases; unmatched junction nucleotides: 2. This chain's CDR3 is CASSLETSGNYEQYF. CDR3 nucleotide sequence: TGCGCCAGCAGCTTGGAGACTAGCGGGAACTACGAGCAGTACTTC.

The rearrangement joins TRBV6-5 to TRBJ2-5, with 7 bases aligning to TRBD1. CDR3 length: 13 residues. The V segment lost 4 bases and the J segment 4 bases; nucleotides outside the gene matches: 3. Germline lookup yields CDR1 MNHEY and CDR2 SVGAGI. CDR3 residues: CASSSSGGETQYF. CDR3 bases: TGTGCCAGCAGTTCCTCAGGGGGAGAGACCCAGTACTTC.

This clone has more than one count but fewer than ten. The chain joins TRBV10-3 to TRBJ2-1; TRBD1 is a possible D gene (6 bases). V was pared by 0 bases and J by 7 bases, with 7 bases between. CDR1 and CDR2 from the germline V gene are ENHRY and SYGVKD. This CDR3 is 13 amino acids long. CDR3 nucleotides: TGTGCCATCAGTGAGTCCCAGGGGAATGAGCAGTTCTTC. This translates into CAISESQGNEQFF.

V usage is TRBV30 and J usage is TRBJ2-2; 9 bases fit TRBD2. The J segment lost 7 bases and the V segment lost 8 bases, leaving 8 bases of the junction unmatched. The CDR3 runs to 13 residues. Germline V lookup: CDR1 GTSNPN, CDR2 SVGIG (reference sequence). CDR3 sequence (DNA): TGTGCCCAGACTAGCGGCAACGGCGGGGAGCTGTTTTTT. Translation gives CAQTSGNGGELFF. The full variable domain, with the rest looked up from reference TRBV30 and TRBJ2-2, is SQTIHQWPATLVQPVGSPLSLECTVEGTSNPNLYWYRQAAGRGLQLLFYSVGIGQISSEVPQNLSASRPQDRQFILSSKKLLLSDSGFYLCAQTSGNGGELFFGEGSRLTVL.

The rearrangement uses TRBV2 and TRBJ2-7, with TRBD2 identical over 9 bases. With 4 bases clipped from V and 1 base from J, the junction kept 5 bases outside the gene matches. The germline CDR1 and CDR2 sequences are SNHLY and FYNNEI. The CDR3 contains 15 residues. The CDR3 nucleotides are TGTGCCAGCAGTGTGGCGAGCGGGGGGTCCTACGAGCAGTACTTC. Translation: CASSVASGGSYEQYF.

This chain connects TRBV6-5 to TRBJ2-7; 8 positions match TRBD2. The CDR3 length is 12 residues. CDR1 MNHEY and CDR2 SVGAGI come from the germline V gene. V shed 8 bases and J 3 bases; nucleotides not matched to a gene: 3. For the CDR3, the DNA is TGTGCCAGCGGCAGCGGGGGCTACGAGCAGTACTTC. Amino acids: CASGSGGYEQYF.